This T cell receptor beta chain was sequenced in a study of PD-1 blockade in classical Hodgkin lymphoma. V was clipped by 2 bases and J by 3 bases, with 10 bases between them. From germline, CDR1 is SGHTA and CDR2 FQGNSA. This CDR3 is built from 14 residues. General study results and limits: TCR diversity at baseline was reported to be reduced in newly diagnosed patients relative to healthy donors.

The method was immunoSEQ multiplex PCR; TCRdb's version includes in-frame clones alone and lacks a portion of them. The sample contains about 32,000 clones, around 82% of which appear only once. The time point here: cycle 4 day 1 (C4D1), after five to seven weeks of nivolumab. After autologous stem cell transplantation all patients relapsed, and prior brentuximab vedotin exposure differed between cohorts. In regard to this clone: The antigen is undetermined.

Sequences were derived from peripheral blood mononuclear cells (PBMCs), sampled before the fourth cycle of nivolumab. This chain connects TRBV7-2 to TRBJ1-2; possibly TRBD1 for D (5 bases). The TCR sequence derives from a human donor with classical Hodgkin lymphoma. CDR3 amino acids: CASSLSGTDYGYTF. Written as DNA, the CDR3 is TGTGCCAGCAGCTTATCGGGGACGGACTATGGCTACACCTTC.